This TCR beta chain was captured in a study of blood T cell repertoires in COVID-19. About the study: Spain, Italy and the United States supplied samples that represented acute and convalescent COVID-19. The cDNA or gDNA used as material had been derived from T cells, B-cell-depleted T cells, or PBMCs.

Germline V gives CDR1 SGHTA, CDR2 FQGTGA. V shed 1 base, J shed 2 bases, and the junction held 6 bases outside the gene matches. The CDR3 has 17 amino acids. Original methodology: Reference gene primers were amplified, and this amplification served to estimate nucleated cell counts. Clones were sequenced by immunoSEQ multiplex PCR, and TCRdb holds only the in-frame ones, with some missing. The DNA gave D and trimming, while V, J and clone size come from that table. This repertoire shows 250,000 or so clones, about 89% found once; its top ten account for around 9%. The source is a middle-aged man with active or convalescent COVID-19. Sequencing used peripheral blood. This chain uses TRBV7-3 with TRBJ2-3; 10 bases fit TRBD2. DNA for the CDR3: TGTGCCAGCAGCTTAAGTAGCCTAGCGGGAGTCACAGATACGCAGTATTTT. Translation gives CASSLSSLAGVTDTQYF. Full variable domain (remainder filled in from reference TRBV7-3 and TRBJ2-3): GAGVSQTPSNKVTEKGKYVELRCDPISGHTALYWYRQSLGQGPEFLIYFQGTGAADDSGLPNDRFFAVRPEGSVSTLKIQRTERGDSAVYLCASSLSSLAGVTDTQYFGPGTRLTVL.